This TCR beta chain appears in the sequencing data of a study of response to subunit inactivated influenza vaccine. Whole-study findings and limits: The authors proposed limited new T cell recruitment per seasonal influenza vaccination.

Germline CDR1 and CDR2: MDHEN and SYDVKM. The CDR3 loop spans 12 amino acids. Trimming left V 4 bases short and J 4 bases short, with 4 bases between. This clonotype was recorded a few times. The antigen is undetermined. MiXCR was run by TCRdb on the RT-PCR reads, yielding one entry per CDR3 protein. The data contain a few hundred thousand distinct CDR3 sequences, 20% to 25% of them singletons. The clonotype originates from a man aged 45 to 75 who received an inactivated influenza vaccine. The specimen comprised PBMCs from blood, sampled 21 months after vaccination. This chain connects TRBV28 to TRBJ2-2; D remains unclear. The CDR3 nucleotides are TGTGCCAGCAGTTCGAGCACCGGGGAGCTGTTTTTT. Translated: CASSSSTGELFF.